Detailed here is one T cell receptor (beta chain). Its specificity is not known. These data come from a study of CD8+CD57+ T cells in acquired aplastic anemia. About the research overall: DNA per sorted CD4+ or CD8+ sample ranged roughly 0.19 to 27.4 ug, averaging roughly 3.2 ug. Healthy CD8+ samples averaged approximately 11 million reads. Regarding the study as a whole: Patients showed no significant difference from controls in CD8+ Simpson's diversity.

Per germline, CDR1 SGHDT and CDR2 YYEEEE. V lost 4 bases to trimming and J lost 6 bases; unmatched junction nucleotides: 15. This CDR3 is built from 18 residues. Investigators profiled TCR beta VDJ and CDR3 from genomic DNA template. TCRdb reanalysed the reads using MiXCR and keeps one entry per CDR3 protein. Of about 180,000 distinct CDR3 sequences detected, 46% appear once; the ten largest clones hold under 3.5%. Specimen: sorted CD4+, CD8+, or CD8+CD57+ T cells (not recorded which) from PBMCs. The receptor was isolated from a human donor in good health. The genes are TRBV5-6 and TRBJ2-2; TRBD2 aligns across 10 bases. CDR3 residues: CASSPYAGASGRSGELFF. CDR3 coding DNA: TGTGCCAGCAGCCCATATGCTGGGGCTAGCGGGAGATCCGGGGAGCTGTTTTTT.